Described below is a single T cell receptor (beta chain) sequence and its context. What it binds is unknown. The sample is drawn from a study of PD-1 blockade in classical Hodgkin lymphoma. V was cut by 0 bases and J by 5 bases, with 10 bases left in between. The CDR3 has 14 amino acids. Germline lookup yields CDR1 LGHNA and CDR2 YSLEER. TCRdb's table, derived via immunoSEQ multiplex PCR, lists solely in-frame clones and lacks some. The repertoire holds 9,500 to 12,000 clones, with about 88% as singletons. Study observations and caveats: Relative to healthy donors, newly diagnosed patients reportedly had lower baseline TCR diversity, which was reported as lower still in relapsed/refractory patients.

All patients relapsed after autologous stem cell transplantation, and brentuximab vedotin exposure varied. The V gene is TRBV4-3, the J gene TRBJ2-5, with D maybe TRBD2 (6 bases). Material: peripheral blood mononuclear cells (PBMCs), obtained at baseline. This clonotype originated in a human donor with classical Hodgkin lymphoma. The CDR3 DNA sequence: TGCGCCAGCAGCCAAGATTTAGGAGGGGAGACCCAGTACTTC. This sequence encodes CASSQDLGGETQYF.